This TCR beta chain was sequenced during a study of T cell responses to AZD1222 COVID-19 vaccine. Study details: Timing groups of about 4 and about 12 weeks for second doses were pooled. Study-level findings and limits: No day 14 peak samples; only post-peak repertoires were characterized. There were mostly white British donors and more females than males, and clonal diversity was possibly underestimated. Nearly half of spike-specific TCRs reportedly target variant regions that are unmutated in the B.1.351 and B.1.1.7 variants.

Germline loops: CDR1 MNHEY, CDR2 SVGEGT. Trimming removed 1 base from V and 0 bases from J, with 16 bases in between. The CDR3 is 18 residues long. As to this clone: Its target is unknown.

Generated by immunoSEQ multiplex PCR, the TCRdb table keeps only in-frame clones and is missing some. The top ten clones hold 15% to 20% of a sample with under 100,000 clones, 88% of them seen once. This receptor was obtained from an adult in good health. Source: peripheral blood, taken on day 0 of AZD1222 vaccination. The chain uses TRBV6-2 or TRBV6-3 and TRBJ1-5; D possibly corresponds to TRBD1 (6 bases). The CDR3 here is CASSYYLGGPNSNQPQHF. The CDR3, as DNA: TGTGCCAGCAGTTACTATTTAGGGGGGCCGAATAGCAATCAGCCCCAGCATTTT.